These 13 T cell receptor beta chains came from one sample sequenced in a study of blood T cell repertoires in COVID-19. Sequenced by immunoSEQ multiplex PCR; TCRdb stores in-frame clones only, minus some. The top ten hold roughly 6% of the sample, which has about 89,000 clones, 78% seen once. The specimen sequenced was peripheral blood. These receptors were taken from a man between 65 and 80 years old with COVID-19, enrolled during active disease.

The DNA of the CDR3 is TGTGCCAGCAGTGAATATGCAGGGACCTACGAGCAGTACTTC. The encoded protein is CASSEYAGTYEQYF. The rearrangement uses TRBV25-1 and TRBJ2-7, with a possible D match to TRBD1 (5 bases). CDR1 MGHDK and CDR2 SYGVNS come from the germline V gene. The CDR3 runs to 14 residues. V dropped 0 bases and J dropped 2 bases, with 8 bases sitting between them.

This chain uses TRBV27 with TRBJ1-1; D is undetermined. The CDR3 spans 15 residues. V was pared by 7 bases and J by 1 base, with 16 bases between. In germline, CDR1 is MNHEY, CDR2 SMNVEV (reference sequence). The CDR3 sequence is CASISFGVQNTEAFF. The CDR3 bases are TGTGCCAGCATCTCTTTCGGGGTGCAGAACACTGAAGCTTTCTTT.

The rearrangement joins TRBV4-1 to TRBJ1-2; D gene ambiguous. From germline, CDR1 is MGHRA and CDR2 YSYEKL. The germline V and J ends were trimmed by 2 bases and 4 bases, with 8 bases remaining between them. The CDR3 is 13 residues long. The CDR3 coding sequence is TGCGCCAGCAGCCAAACAGAGTTCTATGGCTACACCTTC. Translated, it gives CASSQTEFYGYTF.

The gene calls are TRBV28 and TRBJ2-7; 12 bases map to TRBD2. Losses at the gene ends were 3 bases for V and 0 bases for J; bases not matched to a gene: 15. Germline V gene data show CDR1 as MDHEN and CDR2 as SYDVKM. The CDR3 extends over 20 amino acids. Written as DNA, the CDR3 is TGTGCCAGCAGTTTCGTCTTTGGGACTAGCGGGCGGATATCCTCCTACGAGCAGTACTTC. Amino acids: CASSFVFGTSGRISSYEQYF.

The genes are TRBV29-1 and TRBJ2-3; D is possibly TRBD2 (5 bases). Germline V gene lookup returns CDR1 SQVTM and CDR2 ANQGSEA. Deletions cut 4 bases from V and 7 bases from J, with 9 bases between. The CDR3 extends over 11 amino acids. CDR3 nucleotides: TGCAGCGTTGCCGCGGACTATACGCAGTATTTT. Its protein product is CSVAADYTQYF.

The CDR3 DNA follows: TGCGCCAGCAGCCAAGAAAGGCTAGTCATTTACAATGAGCAGTTCTTC. This encodes CASSQERLVIYNEQFF. The chain uses TRBV4-3 and TRBJ2-1, with D unresolved. Trimming cost V 0 bases and J 4 bases, with 13 bases left between them. Germline CDR1 reads LGHNA; CDR2 reads YSLEER. The CDR3 runs to 16 residues.

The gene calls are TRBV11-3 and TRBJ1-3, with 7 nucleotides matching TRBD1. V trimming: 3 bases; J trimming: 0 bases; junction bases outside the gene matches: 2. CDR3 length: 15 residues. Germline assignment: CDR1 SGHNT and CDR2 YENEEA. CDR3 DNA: TGTGCCAGCAGCTTCGGGACAGCCTCTGGAAACACCATATATTTT. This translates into CASSFGTASGNTIYF. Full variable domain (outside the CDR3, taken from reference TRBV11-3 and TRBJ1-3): EAGVVQSPRYKIIEKKQPVAFWCNPISGHNTLYWYLQNLGQGPELLIRYENEEAVDDSQLPKDRFSAERLKGVDSTLKIQPAELGDSAVYLCASSFGTASGNTIYFGEGSWLTVV.

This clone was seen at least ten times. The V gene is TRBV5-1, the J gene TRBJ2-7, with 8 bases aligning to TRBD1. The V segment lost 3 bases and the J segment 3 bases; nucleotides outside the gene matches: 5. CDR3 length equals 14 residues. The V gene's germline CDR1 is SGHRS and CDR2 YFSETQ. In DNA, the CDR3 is TGCGCCAGCAGCTGGCCGGACAGGGTCTACGAGCAGTACTTC. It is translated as CASSWPDRVYEQYF.

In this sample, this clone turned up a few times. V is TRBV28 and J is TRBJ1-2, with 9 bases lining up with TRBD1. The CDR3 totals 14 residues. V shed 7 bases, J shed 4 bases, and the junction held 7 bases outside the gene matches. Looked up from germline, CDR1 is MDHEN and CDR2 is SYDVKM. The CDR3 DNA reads TGTGCCAGCAACGGACAGGGGTCTGTCTATGGCTACACCTTC. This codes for CASNGQGSVYGYTF.

The CDR3 DNA is TGTGCCAGCAGTCGACAGGGGAGCGCTGAAGCTTTCTTT. Translating gives CASSRQGSAEAFF. This chain uses TRBV6-6 with TRBJ1-1; TRBD1 matches 8 bases. The ends lost 5 bases at V and 6 bases at J; junction bases unmatched: 5. Germline V CDR1 and CDR2: MNHNY, SVGAGI (reference sequence). CDR3 size: 13 residues.

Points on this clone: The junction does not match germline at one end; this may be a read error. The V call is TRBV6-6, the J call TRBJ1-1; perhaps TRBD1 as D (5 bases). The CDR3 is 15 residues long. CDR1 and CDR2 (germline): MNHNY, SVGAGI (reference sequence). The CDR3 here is CTSSLSGERTPEAFF. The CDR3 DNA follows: TGTACCAGCAGCCTATCGGGGGAAAGGACTCCTGAAGCTTTCTTT.

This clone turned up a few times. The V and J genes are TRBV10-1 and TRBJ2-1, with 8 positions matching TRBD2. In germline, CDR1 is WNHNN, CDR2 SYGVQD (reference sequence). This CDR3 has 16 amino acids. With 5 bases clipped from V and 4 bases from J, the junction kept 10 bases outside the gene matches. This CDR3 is CASSKTSGGPYNEQFF. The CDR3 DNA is TGCGCCAGCAGTAAAACTAGCGGAGGACCTTACAATGAGCAGTTCTTC.

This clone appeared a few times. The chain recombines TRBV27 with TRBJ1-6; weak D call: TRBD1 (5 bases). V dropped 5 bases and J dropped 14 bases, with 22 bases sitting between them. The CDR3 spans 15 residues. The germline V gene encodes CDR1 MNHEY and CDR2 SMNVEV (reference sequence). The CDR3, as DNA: TGTGCCAGCAGTCGCGGTCCGGACAAGGCGTTGTCCCTCCACTTT. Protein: CASSRGPDKALSLHF.